This T cell receptor (beta chain) originates from a study of blood T cell repertoires in COVID-19. Study-wide background: The United States, Italy and Spain provided the acute and convalescent COVID-19 samples.

Sequenced by immunoSEQ multiplex PCR; TCRdb stores in-frame clones only, minus some. The sample has around 300,000 clones; approximately 92% are singletons. V was clipped by 0 bases and J by 0 bases, with 24 bases between them. Looked up from germline, CDR1 is LGHNT and CDR2 is FRNRAP. The CDR3 sequence is 21 residues long. This sequence joins TRBV12-5 and TRBJ1-5, with D tentatively TRBD1 (5 bases). Sequencing was done on a sample of PBMCs or T cells enriched from blood (not recorded which). This TCR came from a woman aged 18-29 years who had recovered from COVID-19. CDR3 bases: TGTGCTAGTGGTTTGGTCATATCAGGGATGGATTTATTCTATAGCAATCAGCCCCAGCATTTT. It codes for CASGLVISGMDLFYSNQPQHF. The whole variable domain, remainder taken from reference TRBV12-5 and TRBJ1-5, is DARVTQTPRHKVTEMGQEVTMRCQPILGHNTVFWYRQTMMQGLELLAYFRNRAPLDDSGMPKDRFSAEMPDATLATLKIQPSEPRDSAVYFCASGLVISGMDLFYSNQPQHFGDGTRLSIL.